This passage covers 26 T cell receptor beta chains from one sample sequenced in a study of cytomegalovirus exposure and HLA in healthy donors. PCR employed 60 Vbeta and 13 Jbeta primers. Clones were read by immunoSEQ multiplex PCR, and TCRdb kept only the in-frame ones, dropping some. The sample carries more than 95,000 clones, less than 80% recorded once. Sequenced material: PBMCs. Source of these receptors: a woman aged 45-65 years in good health and CMV-seronegative.

The chain couples TRBV7-2 to TRBJ2-3, with 7 positions matching TRBD2. V shed 6 bases, J shed 3 bases, and the junction held 9 bases outside the gene matches. This CDR3 comprises 15 residues. Germline V CDR1 and CDR2: SGHTA, FQGNSA. The CDR3 sequence: CASSPSAGITDTQYF. In DNA, the CDR3 is TGTGCCAGCAGTCCGTCAGCGGGGATTACAGATACGCAGTATTTT.

The gene calls are TRBV7-8 and TRBJ2-3, with a tentative D call TRBD2 (5 bases). Germline CDR1 and CDR2: SGHVS and FQNEAQ. The CDR3 extends over 14 amino acids. Trimming stripped 5 bases from V and 7 bases from J, with 16 bases between. The CDR3 protein is CASSPRVRENTQYF. The CDR3 DNA reads TGTGCCAGCAGCCCACGGGTTAGGGAGAATACGCAGTATTTT.

The V and J genes are TRBV21-1 and TRBJ2-2; the table assigns TRBD2, which was not confirmed against the DNA. TRBV21-1 is designated a pseudogene. The CDR3 sequence is 12 residues long. CDR3 in amino acids: CASSRRKGELFF. CDR3 DNA: TGTGCCAGCAGCAGGAGGAAGGGGGAGCTGTTTTTT.

This sequence joins TRBV6-1 and TRBJ2-5; a possible D gene is TRBD1 (6 bases). The CDR3 covers 18 residues. Germline values: CDR1 MNHNS, CDR2 SASEGT. The V end lost 2 bases, the J end lost 4 bases, and 23 bases lay between the germline ends. CDR3 amino acids: CASSEWIQDSPRRETQYF. The CDR3 DNA follows: TGTGCCAGCAGTGAATGGATTCAGGACAGCCCCCGGCGAGAGACCCAGTACTTC.

This clone was counted only a few times. The chain couples TRBV4-1 to TRBJ1-2, with D maybe TRBD1 (6 bases). V was pared by 4 bases and J by 0 bases, with 18 bases between. The CDR3 is 17 amino acids. Germline V gene lookup returns CDR1 MGHRA and CDR2 YSYEKL. The CDR3 is CASSPTPVGQPNYGYTF. In DNA form, the CDR3 reads TGCGCCAGCAGCCCAACCCCGGTTGGACAGCCTAACTATGGCTACACCTTC.

This clone turned up a few times. The rearrangement links TRBV27 to TRBJ2-7; 11 bases are a match to TRBD2. The CDR3 length is 17 residues. Germline assignment: CDR1 MNHEY and CDR2 SMNVEV (reference sequence). Trimming removed 3 bases from V and 2 bases from J; junction bases left unmatched: 9. CDR3 loop: CASSFRLAGGPPYEQYF. CDR3 nucleotides: TGTGCCAGCAGTTTTCGGCTAGCGGGAGGCCCCCCCTACGAGCAGTACTTC.

In DNA form, the CDR3 reads TGTGCCAGCAGTGAAACCAGAACCTACGAGCAGTACTTC. This gives the protein CASSETRTYEQYF. The gene calls are TRBV6-1 and TRBJ2-7; D not certain. The length of the CDR3 is 13 residues. V lost 2 bases, J lost 2 bases, and 7 bases lay in between. Germline loops: CDR1 MNHNS, CDR2 SASEGT.

A note on this clone: Germline and junction disagree at one end, which may indicate a read error. V and J are TRBV7-9 and TRBJ1-1; TRBD1 aligns across 11 bases. This CDR3 is 17 amino acids long. In germline, CDR1 is SEHNR, CDR2 FQNEAQ (reference sequence). The CDR3 bases are TGTTCCAGCAGCTTAGCGGGGACAGGGGGTTTCGAATCTGAAGCTTTCTTT. Protein sequence: CSSSLAGTGGFESEAFF.

The chain uses TRBV28 and TRBJ1-5, with a tentative D call TRBD1 (5 bases). This CDR3 is built from 14 residues. Trimming shortened V by 6 bases and J by 3 bases, and 12 bases separated the two germline ends. Germline CDR1 and CDR2: MDHEN and SYDVKM. CDR3 region: CASSLAGTNQPQHF. For the CDR3, the DNA is TGTGCCAGCAGCCTGGCGGGGACCAATCAGCCCCAGCATTTT. The complete variable domain, with remaining parts taken from reference TRBV28 and TRBJ1-5, reads DVKVTQSSRYLVKRTGEKVFLECVQDMDHENMFWYRQDPGLGLRLIYFSYDVKMKEKGDIPEGYSVSREKKERFSLILESASTNQTSMYLCASSLAGTNQPQHFGDGTRLSIL.

This clone was seen a handful of times. The chain carries TRBV15 and TRBJ2-3, with TRBD2 matching over 10 bases. The J segment lost 4 bases and the V segment lost 5 bases, leaving 9 bases of the junction unmatched. CDR1 and CDR2 from the germline V gene are LNHNV and YYDKDF (reference sequence). This CDR3 comprises 16 residues. The CDR3 reads CATSPQAGGFSDTQYF. The DNA for the CDR3 is TGTGCCACCAGCCCCCAAGCGGGAGGGTTCTCAGATACGCAGTATTTT.

This chain uses TRBV6-5 with TRBJ2-7; TRBD1 agrees at 7 bases. Germline loops: CDR1 MNHEY, CDR2 SVGAGI. Unmatched junction bases numbered 3, after V lost 2 bases and J lost 2 bases. The CDR3 loop spans 14 amino acids. The CDR3: CASSYAQGPYEQYF. The CDR3 nucleotides read TGTGCCAGCAGTTACGCACAGGGGCCCTACGAGCAGTACTTC.

This clone was counted only a few times. The chain carries TRBV9 and TRBJ2-1, with 7 bases aligning to TRBD2. V trimming: 0 bases; J trimming: 4 bases; junction bases outside the gene matches: 1. The CDR3 length is 14 residues. Per germline, CDR1 SGDLS and CDR2 YYNGEE. The CDR3 DNA reads as TGTGCCAGCAGCGTAGATAGCGGGTACAATGAGCAGTTCTTC. It translates to CASSVDSGYNEQFF.

The chain employs TRBV18 and TRBJ2-3; 9 nucleotides line up with TRBD2. The CDR3 consists of 17 residues. Germline values: CDR1 KGHSH, CDR2 LQKENI. The ends lost 2 bases at V and 0 bases at J; junction bases unmatched: 6. CDR3 sequence: CASSPLASGTSTDTQYF. CDR3 DNA sequence: TGTGCCAGCTCACCATTGGCTAGCGGGACTAGCACAGATACGCAGTATTTT.

V is TRBV4-1 and J is TRBJ2-1, with TRBD2 identical over 12 bases. V trimming: 2 bases; J trimming: 7 bases; junction bases outside the gene matches: 9. The CDR3 runs 17 residues. CDR1 is MGHRA, CDR2 YSYEKL, per germline. The CDR3 protein is CASSQPASSGRVNEQFF. The CDR3 DNA reads TGCGCCAGCAGCCAACCTGCCTCTAGCGGGAGGGTTAATGAGCAGTTCTTC.

This clone is a singleton in its sample. The rearrangement uses TRBV7-9 and TRBJ1-5; 7 bases are a match to TRBD1. The CDR3 is made up of 14 amino acids. Germline trimming cut 4 bases from V and 4 bases from J; bases unmatched to any gene: 4. From germline, CDR1 is SEHNR and CDR2 FQNEAQ (reference sequence). CDR3 loop: CASSSGQTNQPQHF. In DNA, the CDR3 is TGTGCCAGCAGCTCGGGACAGACAAATCAGCCCCAGCATTTT.

The rearrangement links TRBV29-1 to TRBJ1-1; D gene unclear. Trimming shortened V by 4 bases and J by 6 bases, and 12 bases separated the two germline ends. Germline CDR1 SQVTM, CDR2 ANQGSEA. This CDR3 is built from 12 residues. CDR3 bases: TGCAGCGTTGGTGAGCGGGCCGCTGAAGCTTTCTTT. Its translation: CSVGERAAEAFF. The variable domain in full, completed from reference TRBV29-1 and TRBJ1-1, reads SAVISQKPSRDICQRGTSLTIQCQVDSQVTMMFWYRQQPGQSLTLIATANQGSEATYESGFVIDKFPISRPNLTFSTLTVSNMSPEDSSIYLCSVGERAAEAFFGQGTRLTVV.

With regard to this clone: Compared with germline, one end of the junction differs, possibly owing to a read error. The rearrangement links TRBV5-4 to TRBJ2-2; 7 nucleotides line up with TRBD2. This CDR3 spans 15 amino acids. Germline lookup yields CDR1 SGHNT and CDR2 YYREEE (reference sequence). The CDR3 here is CARSLRAGETGELFF. The CDR3 coding sequence is TGTGCCAGAAGCTTACGGGCGGGAGAGACCGGGGAGCTGTTTTTT.

This chain links TRBV6-5 with TRBJ1-4, with TRBD1 matching 8 bases. Per germline, CDR1 MNHEY and CDR2 SVGAGI. CDR3 length equals 14 residues. The trim removed 6 bases at V and 7 bases at J, leaving 7 bases unmatched. The CDR3 DNA is TGTGCCAGCAGACTCAGGGGGCAGAGTGAAAAACTGTTTTTT. It yields the protein CASRLRGQSEKLFF.

The rearrangement joins TRBV5-4 to TRBJ2-3; TRBD2 agrees at 7 bases. Germline CDR1 SGHNT, CDR2 YYREEE (reference sequence). V lost 3 bases, J lost 4 bases, and 8 bases stayed unmatched. The CDR3 is made up of 15 amino acids. CDR3 in DNA: TGTGCCAGCAGCTCTGGGGGGGGGAGGGCAGATACGCAGTATTTT. Residues: CASSSGGGRADTQYF. The variable domain in full, with the rest retrieved from reference TRBV5-4 and TRBJ2-3, is ETGVTQSPTHLIKTRGQQVTLRCSSQSGHNTVSWYQQALGQGPQFIFQYYREEENGRGNFPPRFSGLQFPNYSSELNVNALELDDSALYLCASSSGGGRADTQYFGPGTRLTVL.

The chain carries TRBV11-2 and TRBJ1-1; D is uncertain. This CDR3 region has 13 residues. Trimming took 8 bases from V and 2 from J, leaving 12 bases between them. The germline V gene has CDR1 SGHAT and CDR2 FQNNGV. CDR3 in amino acids: CASGTGINTEAFF. CDR3 nucleotides: TGTGCCAGCGGTACCGGGATAAACACTGAAGCTTTCTTT.

J is TRBJ2-1 and V is TRBV30; D possibly corresponds to TRBD2 (6 bases). Germline loops: CDR1 GTSNPN, CDR2 SVGIG (reference sequence). This CDR3 is 15 amino acids long. Trimming took 5 bases from V and 7 from J, leaving 21 bases between them. DNA for the CDR3: TGTGCCTGGGGGCGGGGTCTGGGCCAAGCGAATGAGCAGTTCTTC. Translation: CAWGRGLGQANEQFF.

This clone is a singleton in its sample. This sequence joins TRBV2 and TRBJ1-1, with 8 bases identical to TRBD1. The V segment lost 4 bases and the J segment 4 bases; nucleotides outside the gene matches: 5. CDR3 length: 14 amino acids. Germline lookup yields CDR1 SNHLY and CDR2 FYNNEI. The CDR3 loop reads CASSVGGQGTEAFF. The CDR3 coding sequence is TGTGCCAGCAGTGTAGGCGGACAGGGCACTGAAGCTTTCTTT. Together with reference TRBV2 and TRBJ1-1, the CDR3 gives the full variable domain: EPEVTQTPSHQVTQMGQEVILRCVPISNHLYFYWYRQILGQKVEFLVSFYNNEISEKSEIFDDQFSVERPDGSNFTLKIRSTKLEDSAMYFCASSVGGQGTEAFFGQGTRLTVV.

This rearrangement joins TRBV7-2 to TRBJ2-1; 7 bases match TRBD2. The CDR3 totals 15 residues. The J segment lost 4 bases and the V segment lost 1 base, leaving 4 bases of the junction unmatched. Germline CDR1 reads SGHTA; CDR2 reads FQGNSA. The DNA of the CDR3 is TGTGCCAGCAGCTTAGAGTCTAGCGGATACAATGAGCAGTTCTTC. This gives the protein CASSLESSGYNEQFF.

This clone was counted between two and nine times. This rearrangement joins TRBV5-8 to TRBJ2-7; 11 bases map to TRBD1. Germline trimming cut 7 bases from V and 4 bases from J; bases unmatched to any gene: 1. The CDR3 spans 12 residues. The germline V gene has CDR1 SGHTS and CDR2 YDEGEE. CDR3 coding DNA: TGTGCCAGCGGACAGGGGGCTTACGAGCAGTACTTC. Translation gives CASGQGAYEQYF.

This rearrangement joins TRBV27 to TRBJ2-7, with 16 positions matching TRBD2. The CDR3 runs 18 residues. Trimming cost V 3 bases and J 2 bases; bases outside gene matches: 7. The germline V gene encodes CDR1 MNHEY and CDR2 SMNVEV (reference sequence). The DNA for the CDR3 is TGTGCCAGCAGTTTGGGACTAGCGGGAGGGCTCCAAGCCTACGAGCAGTACTTC. Translated, it gives CASSLGLAGGLQAYEQYF.

The chain combines TRBV19 with TRBJ2-3; 12 bases line up with TRBD2. Germline lookup yields CDR1 LNHDA and CDR2 SQIVND (reference sequence). V trimming: 2 bases; J trimming: 4 bases; junction bases outside the gene matches: 4. The CDR3 runs to 16 residues. The CDR3 nucleotides read TGTGCCAGTAGTATACGGACTAGCGGGATACCAGATACGCAGTATTTT. Protein: CASSIRTSGIPDTQYF.